Here is one TCR beta chain with its context. Its antigen is as yet unknown. Primers used in a second PCR of about 6 to 12 cycles were a sample-barcoded 5' primer and a J-beta primer mix. A template-switch adaptor containing 12 random nucleotides labeled each cDNA molecule. TCRdb processed the 5' RACE reads anew with MiXCR; each CDR3 protein has one entry. The table lists 600,000 to 1,000,000 distinct CDR3 sequences, roughly 25% of them singletons, with 3.7% in the top ten. These data are taken from a study of blood T cells in healthy people across ages. Study-wide findings and caveats: Naive CD4+ cell counts and diversity both ran higher in long-lived than in aged donors. Across the age range, TCR beta diversity per million T cells fell in a roughly linear way.

The CDR3 totals 10 residues. Looked up from germline, CDR1 is SQVTM and CDR2 is ANQGSEA. Deletions cut 4 bases from V and 5 bases from J, with 5 bases between. The same sample was also studied in work on T cells of mothers and their children. This second study notes: Sample barcodes and 2-4 random nucleotides came from the second PCR's M1S primer.

The material sequenced was blood. The chain uses TRBV29-1 and TRBJ2-5; D call uncertain. This receptor was obtained from a boy aged 5-17 years in good health. Written as DNA, the CDR3 is TGCAGCGTTGTATGGGAGACCCAGTACTTC. Residues: CSVVWETQYF.